The 14 T cell receptor beta chains listed next were all sequenced from one sample in a study of T cells in women clearing cervical HPV infection. Clones were sequenced by immunoSEQ multiplex PCR, and TCRdb holds only the in-frame ones, with some missing. The sample data list about 24,000 clones. The specimen sequenced was blood buffy coat. The receptors stem from a woman between 18 and 70 years old with a cervical HPV16 infection that either progressed to CIN3+ or cleared (not recorded which).

Details on this clone: The CDR3 goes on 3 residues after the read ends, and that part is filled in from the germline J gene. The chain recombines TRBV10-2 with TRBJ1-1, with D perhaps TRBD1 (6 bases). The CDR3 covers 15 residues. Germline V gene sequence: CDR1 WSHSY, CDR2 SAAADI. Trimming took 3 bases from V and 3 from J, leaving 14 bases between them. Partial CDR3 DNA: TGCGCCAGCAGTGATTACAGGGAAAGGGACACTGAA. It specifies CASSDYRERDTE. The CDR3, in full, reads CASSDYRERDTEAFF.

Turning to this clone: Coverage ceases 3 residues before the CDR3 finishes, and the germline J gene fills in the end. The chain couples TRBV5-1 to TRBJ2-5, with 12 bases lining up with TRBD2. V lost 4 bases to trimming and J lost 5 bases; unmatched junction nucleotides: 9. The CDR3 contains 16 residues. In germline, CDR1 is SGHRS, CDR2 YFSETQ. The part of the CDR3 DNA that was read is TGCGCCAGCAGCCCACGACTAGCGGGAGTCAGGGAGACC. As protein: CASSPRLAGVRET. The entire CDR3 is CASSPRLAGVRETQYF. Drawing the rest from reference TRBV5-1 and TRBJ2-5, the complete variable domain is KAGVTQTPRYLIKTRGQQVTLSCSPISGHRSVSWYQQTPGQGLQFLFEYFSETQRNKGNFPGRFSGRQFSNSRSEMNVSTLELGDSALYLCASSPRLAGVRETQYFGPGTRLLVL.

Notes on this clone: The read finishes 3 residues shy of the CDR3 end, and the germline J gene is used to complete it. The chain is built from TRBV12-3 or TRBV12-4 and TRBJ2-7, with D uncertain. The CDR3 contains 11 residues. V lost 4 bases to trimming and J lost 6 bases, with 7 bases between them. CDR3 DNA, as far as it was read: TGTGCCAGCAGTTACTTCGGCGAG. It codes for CASSYFGE. The CDR3, in full, reads CASSYFGEQYF.

Turning to this clone: Read data end 3 residues before the CDR3 end; the end is taken from the germline J gene. The V and J genes are TRBV18 and TRBJ1-6, with D tentatively TRBD1 (5 bases). The CDR3 has 14 amino acids. Germline V CDR1 and CDR2: KGHSH, LQKENI. V lost 3 bases and J lost 5, with 8 bases in between. The CDR3 DNA, read in part, is TGTGCCAGCTCACCGACAGAAAATAATTCACCC. Translating it yields CASSPTENNSP. The whole CDR3 region reads CASSPTENNSPLHF.

Comments on this clone: The read terminates 3 residues ahead of where the CDR3 ends, so the germline J gene completes it. The chain joins TRBV7-6 to TRBJ2-3; D may be TRBD1 (6 bases). The CDR3 totals 16 residues. CDR1 is SGHVS and CDR2 is FNYEAQ in the germline V gene. The CDR3 loop reads CASSLTPGQTNQPQYF. The part of the CDR3 DNA that was read is TGTGCCAGCAGCCTGACCCCTGGACAGACTAATCAGCCG.

For this clone: The read terminates 3 residues ahead of where the CDR3 ends, so the germline J gene completes it. The chain combines TRBV6-1 with TRBJ2-5; D perhaps matches TRBD1 (6 bases). The CDR3 has 15 amino acids. The germline V gene encodes CDR1 MNHNS and CDR2 SASEGT. The V end lost 2 bases, the J end lost 1 base, and 11 bases lay between the germline ends. The CDR3 protein is CASSEWGTLQETQYF. The sequenced part of the CDR3 DNA is TGTGCCAGCAGTGAATGGGGGACACTCCAAGAGACC.

Points on this clone: The read finishes 3 residues shy of the CDR3 end, and the germline J gene is used to complete it. The V call is TRBV2, the J call TRBJ2-2; possible D gene TRBD2, 5 bases. The CDR3 length is 15 residues. Trimming cost V 7 bases and J 5 bases, with 17 bases left between them. Per the germline V gene, CDR1 is SNHLY and CDR2 is FYNNEI. The sequenced part of the CDR3 DNA is TGTGCCAGCATAGGACCAGCGGTGGGGACCGGGGAG. This translates into CASIGPAVGTGE. The full CDR3 sequence reads CASIGPAVGTGELFF.

Note on this clone: The CDR3 is cut off 3 residues early in the read; its end comes from the germline J gene. V and J are TRBV30 and TRBJ2-7, with TRBD2 matching over 7 bases. The CDR3 is made up of 13 amino acids. The V segment lost 6 bases and the J segment 5 bases; nucleotides outside the gene matches: 10. From germline, CDR1 is GTSNPN and CDR2 SVGIG (reference sequence). The sequenced CDR3 bases are TGTGCCTGCGCTGGACTTGCGGGAGACGAG. It specifies CACAGLAGDE. The CDR3, in full, reads CACAGLAGDEQYF.

As concerns this clone: The missing CDR3 end, 3 residues past where the read stops, is filled in from the germline J gene. This sequence joins TRBV15 and TRBJ2-1, with 8 bases that match TRBD2. Looked up from germline, CDR1 is LNHNV and CDR2 is YYDKDF (reference sequence). CDR3 size: 18 residues. V lost 3 bases, J lost 3 bases, and 13 bases stayed unmatched. CDR3 loop: CATSSHTSLAGRYNEQFF. The sequenced CDR3 bases are TGTGCCACCAGCAGTCACACTTCTCTAGCGGGCCGCTACAATGAG.

As regards this clone: The CDR3 end lies 3 residues beyond the end of the read and is filled in from the germline J gene. This chain links TRBV19 with TRBJ2-5; D possibly corresponds to TRBD2 (5 bases). V was shortened by 10 bases and J by 1 base, with 13 bases between the two germline ends. This CDR3 is 13 amino acids long. Germline CDR1 and CDR2: LNHDA and SQIVND (reference sequence). The CDR3: CATGQLAQETQYF. CDR3 bases read: TGTGCCACCGGTCAGCTAGCCCAAGAGACC.

Points on this clone: Read data end 3 residues before the CDR3 end; the end is taken from the germline J gene. V and J are TRBV19 and TRBJ2-7; TRBD1 aligns across 7 bases. This CDR3 has 13 residues. With 6 bases clipped from V and 2 bases from J, the junction kept 4 bases outside the gene matches. Germline V gene sequence: CDR1 LNHDA, CDR2 SQIVND (reference sequence). The CDR3 sequence is CASRKQGTYEQYF. CDR3 bases read: TGTGCCAGTAGGAAACAGGGGACCTACGAG.

For this clone: Read coverage stops 3 residues before the CDR3 terminus; the germline J gene supplies the remainder. This sequence joins TRBV13 and TRBJ2-1; maybe TRBD2 (6 bases). Trimming removed 2 bases at V and 4 bases at J, with 6 bases between. The CDR3 runs to 13 residues. From germline, CDR1 is PRHDT and CDR2 FYEKMQ (reference sequence). The CDR3 loop is CASSLLAYNEQFF. CDR3 bases read: TGTGCCAGCAGCTTACTAGCGTACAATGAG.

Note on this clone: The read terminates 3 residues before the CDR3 end, so the remaining end is supplied by the germline J gene. The genes are TRBV7-6 and TRBJ1-6; TRBD1 matches 7 bases. Germline assignment: CDR1 SGHVS and CDR2 FNYEAQ. The CDR3 has 15 amino acids. J gave up 10 bases and V 7 bases, and 13 bases lay outside the gene matches. The CDR3 reads CASTSSTGIGSPLHF. The sequenced CDR3 bases are TGTGCCAGCACTTCCTCGACAGGGATAGGCTCACCC.

The covered CDR3 bases are TGTGCCAGCTCACCACAGGGCCAGGAGACA. Residues: CASSPQGQET. The whole CDR3 protein is CASSPQGQETAFF. This chain joins TRBV18 and TRBJ1-1; D gene uncertain. The missing CDR3 end, 3 residues past where the read stops, is filled in from the germline J gene. CDR1 KGHSH and CDR2 LQKENI come from the germline V gene. The CDR3 covers 13 residues.